One T cell receptor (beta chain) is described in this entry. The antigen it recognizes is unknown. Per-base quality was not reported, and no clone a single base away is much larger than it. The trial excluded patients who had a history of autoimmune disease or were on systemic immunosuppression. Peripheral blood for TCR sequencing was collected from all dose cohorts at baseline, on cycle 4 day 1, and on cycle 7 day 1. The samples were taken from a phase I, first-in-human, multicenter, open-label dose-escalation trial of ivuxolimab. Adults with locally advanced or metastatic melanoma, renal cell, hepatocellular, or head and neck squamous cell carcinoma were enrolled in the trial. CD4+ and CD8+ T cells were sorted separately from peripheral blood before TCR sequencing. The data derive from a study of OX40 agonist ivuxolimab in advanced cancers. Concerning the study at large: Ivuxolimab, which targeted the costimulatory receptor OX40 (CD134), was an agonistic, fully human IgG2 monoclonal antibody. Intravenous ivuxolimab was administered to patients every 2 weeks at six dose levels: 0.01, 0.1, 0.3, 1.5, 3 and 10 mg/kg. Of the roughly 54 patients in dose escalation, about 20 had hepatocellular carcinoma, some 15 had melanoma, 9 had renal cell carcinoma and 9 had head and neck cancer. The dose-escalation cohort was roughly 87% male with a mean age of approximately 59 years, ranging from roughly 20 to 80. Prior anti-PD-1, anti-PD-L1 or anti-CTLA-4 therapy was permitted, and about two fifths of dose-escalation patients had received checkpoint inhibitors. Partial responses occurred in three dose-escalation patients, of whom one had hepatocellular carcinoma and two had cutaneous melanoma. Peripheral TCRbeta sequencing aimed to test whether ivuxolimab altered TCR sequence diversity and caused clonal T-cell expansion. The paper describes the monotherapy dose-escalation part (N of about 57 patients) of the phase I trial of ivuxolimab. What the study reported, not specific to this receptor: Clonal expansion of both CD4+ and CD8+ blood T cells was observed from baseline to week 6 at doses 0.1 to 3.0 mg/kg. Partial responders in the 0.1-3.0 mg/kg groups had among the lowest normalized peripheral clonal expansion, especially among CD8+ T cells. On average, CD8+ T cells showed more expanded clones than CD4+ T cells after ivuxolimab. Low levels of normalized T-cell clonal expansion were also seen in some patients who did not respond. Which antigens the clonally expanded peripheral T cells were specific for was not determined.

For sequencing of the TCRbeta CDR3 region, genomic DNA was extracted from the sorted cells. The immunoSEQ Assay was used to sequence the TCRbeta CDR3 regions. As stored in TCRdb, this immuneACCESS dataset retains in-frame rearrangements with V and J assigned. A fraction of the clones does not appear; measured against another copy, unresolved V genes explain less than half of the discrepancy, and the remainder lacks a known reason. The sample table contains 39,000 or so clones; only one count was recorded for approximately 90% of them. The ten largest make up around 35% of the sample. The CDR3 spans 16 residues, from the cysteine through the phenylalanine. Left in the record is the CDR3 DNA by itself, 48 bases read in frame from the first base. In the germline V gene, CDR1 corresponds to MDHEN and CDR2 to SYDVKM. Ends trimmed: V by 2 bases, J by 4 bases; bases unmatched to a gene: 9.

This sequence originates from an adult with an advanced solid tumor such as melanoma, head and neck, liver or kidney cancer. Recombination connected TRBV28 to TRBJ2-5, with 8 bases aligning to TRBD1. Sample: CD4+ or CD8+ T cells sorted from blood, taken in a trial of the OX40 agonist ivuxolimab. The sequence in DNA is TGTGCCAGCAGTTTACCCGTTCAGGGGGCTGGAGAGACCCAGTACTTC. Its coded protein is CASSLPVQGAGETQYF.